This T cell receptor (beta chain) was identified in a study of cytomegalovirus exposure and HLA in healthy donors (dated by TCRdb to about 2017). Regarding the complete study: An earlier analysis of roughly 570 of the donors reported about 300 Gb of sequence data and around 120 million unique TCR beta sequences obtained from approximately 180 million T cells. About 280 gigabases of sequencing data and some 85 million unique TCR sequences were included in an early release covering 500 to 750 HLA-typed donors. Of the roughly 390 genotyped donors, over 65% fell in the genetic ancestry cluster associated with self-reported Caucasian donors. The study aimed to test whether cataloging public T cell receptors could reveal signatures of past pathogen exposure. The T cell repertoires of around 730 subjects were profiled by immunosequencing and related to cytomegalovirus serostatus. Along with the roughly 670-subject first cohort, a separate validation cohort of around 120 different subjects was used. To predict cytomegalovirus infection status, the study combined high-throughput TCR immunosequencing, statistical association of individual TCRs with disease status, and machine learning. A later analysis re-examined previously published TCR beta repertoires from more than 600 donors and added high-resolution HLA genotyping to investigate patterns of TCR occurrence. The later analysis used no new phenotypic data to find candidate immune exposures, relying instead on TCR beta sequences and their occurrence across donors. An earlier analysis of 587 of the donors applied high-throughput TCR beta sequencing to assess whether each TCR beta V gene segment acted as functional or pseudogenic. Donor age, sex, ethnicity and CMV serostatus were collected together with the repertoire data. In a later genetic analysis, genome-wide SNP genotypes for about three fifths of the roughly 670 donors were used, and that subset was treated as a discovery cohort. All discovery cohort repertoires had been generated using a single sequencing platform. HLA typing covered class I and class II loci at four-digit resolution. The number of donors typed differed by locus, with 629-630 for A, B, C, DRB1 and DQB1, roughly 520 for DQA1, under 610 for DPA1, and 400 to 490 for DPB1. A handful of DR-DQ haplotypes were handled as single units for association and clustering because linkage in the cohort was strong. Across approximately 400 genotyped donors of the cohort, an average of roughly 200,000 unique TCR beta nucleotide sequences per donor were sequenced, and roughly a sixth of those sequences were non-productive. Broad study findings and their caveats: This cohort had only TCR beta chains sequenced, and the lack of alpha or paired-chain data limited which features could be detected. Specific HLA alleles were associated with 15,000 to 20,000 TCR beta sequences at a false discovery rate of 0.05 in a later analysis. A later genetic analysis reported fewer N-insertions in productive TCRs among donors in an Asian-associated ancestry cluster than the roughly 700-donor mean. A total of 164 TCR beta chains were listed by the study as associated with cytomegalovirus. A later analysis found that most CMV-associated TCR beta chains appeared HLA-restricted, with HLA associations seemingly driven largely by CMV exposure. While some public TCRs were present in many individuals, most TCR sequences turned up only very rarely across donors. In vitro tests confirmed that a few of the cytomegalovirus-associated TCR beta chains recognize cytomegalovirus antigens. Because the 87-base-pair reads could not distinguish some IMGT-functional V segments, including TRBV6-2 and TRBV6-3, those segments were excluded. It was suggested by the authors that the approach could potentially be generalized to other disease states and immunological phenotypes. A cluster of highly shared sequence variants was judged likely to represent a technical artifact of the sequencing pipeline. Correlated functional status among segregating V segments might reflect linkage disequilibrium, but an unknown experimental factor could not be ruled out. In both the original and validation cohorts, the classifier was reported to diagnose cytomegalovirus status with high specificity and sensitivity. Because counts were too low, roughly 16 rarely observed V segments, including chromosome 9 orphons, were left out of the earlier analysis of some 640 of the donors. The only immune exposure information available for the cohort was CMV serostatus. A further reported finding was that TCR beta sequences accurately predicted the HLA-A and HLA-B alleles for most subjects in the first cohort. Compared with equally common non-associated chains, HLA-associated TCR beta chains in a later analysis were more clonally expanded and had lower generation probabilities. In a later analysis, several top co-occurrence clusters were reported to appear linked to parvovirus B19, influenza, CMV and Epstein-Barr virus. When HLA alleles, especially DR and DQ, strongly co-occurred, TCR associations were difficult to assign to individual alleles. In an earlier analysis of under 600 of the donors, most TCR beta V segments were observed in productive rearrangements about 87% or about 30% of the time, broadly matching IMGT annotations. The presence/absence analyses assumed that sequencing depth was roughly uniform across donors, and that assumption may not be true. An association between a missense DCLRE1C variant and V-gene and J-gene trimming of TCR beta chains was found in a later genetic analysis and replicated in an independent cohort. According to a later analysis, TCR association rates differed among HLA loci, with DRB1 alleles showing the most associated TCRs and HLA-C alleles showing the fewest. Because HLA typing was missing for some donors at each locus, association tests included only the typed subset.

Here V drops 5 bases and J drops 3 bases, and the junction holds 3 bases not matched to any gene. For CDR1 and CDR2, the germline V gene lists MGHDK and SYGVNS. Its CDR3 holds 13 amino acids, cysteine through phenylalanine. Only the CDR3 region is kept as DNA, spanning 39 bases read in frame from base 1. Libraries were made using the immunoSEQ multiplex PCR assay. For the multiplex PCR, a mixture combining 60 forward primers for TCR Vbeta segments and 13 reverse primers for TCR Jbeta segments was used. The CDR3 region of rearranged TCR beta genes was amplified from genomic DNA with a multiplex PCR assay. Amplified TCR beta libraries were sequenced as 87-base-pair reads on the Illumina HiSeq System. On the authors' methods: A later analysis counted 75 million to 100 million unique TCR beta chains across the approximately 700 repertoires, and some 11 million of these chains were shared by at least two donors. A nearest-neighbor algorithm error-corrected the raw reads and collapsed the reads into unique sequences, merging closely related sequences to remove PCR and sequencing errors. Alignment of CDR3 sequences to IMGT reference sequences was used to assign V, D and J gene segments. For a sequence to be retained, at least a six-nucleotide match to both a V gene segment and a J gene segment was required. A rearrangement counted as productive if the CDR3 had no stop codons and remained in frame with V and J, and every other rearrangement counted as non-productive. CDR3 was defined according to IMGT convention as the region running from the second conserved V-encoded cysteine to the conserved J-encoded phenylalanine. The earlier analysis of roughly 590 of the donors excluded any sequence lacking an unambiguous match to a single V gene segment. An earlier analysis of over 450 of the donors classified V segments as functional when productive rearrangements were above 56.7% and as segregating when the standard deviation between donors was above 5%. A statistical classification framework was built for diagnosing cytomegalovirus status from the catalog of TCR beta chain sequences. V and J gene assignment, in a later analysis, came from comparing TCR nucleotide sequences with IMGT/GENE-DB human TR gene sequences. A later analysis assigned CDR3 sequences and most-parsimonious VDJ recombination scenarios with the TCRdist pipeline. In a later analysis, each TCR beta chain was defined by its CDR3 amino acid sequence together with its V-gene family, and reads without a unique V-gene family were excluded. A later analysis removed nearly 600 highly shared, low-generation-probability nucleotide sequences to deal with suspected cross-contamination and a sequencing artifact. For each public chain, a later analysis derived a clonal expansion index from normalized ranks of inferred template counts within each repertoire. In a later analysis, generation probabilities were computed using a VDJ recombination model fitted to out-of-frame rearrangements, and the results were checked against IGoR. A later analysis scored TCR-TCR, TCR-HLA and TCR-CMV co-occurrence with hypergeometric tests, applying a repertoire-size bias correction to TCR pairs. A later analysis estimated false discovery rates by permuting HLA or CMV assignments 20 times. In a later analysis, co-occurring TCRs were grouped using DBSCAN, and TCRdist sequence similarity was added for clustering within HLA-allele-positive subsets. For co-occurrence clustering, repertoires with fewer than 30,000 or more than 120,000 public chains were excluded, along with roughly 5 repertoires with anomalous nucleotide sharing. The table was pulled from immuneACCESS by TCRdb, which kept in-frame rearrangements only. Such tables lose some clones; where checked, under half of the loss comes from unresolved V genes, and the rest has no known cause. The V and J calls and clone size are taken from that table; D and trimming were inferred from the DNA. In this sample the table shows about 73,000 clones, over 70% of which occur a single time. Of the sample, roughly an eighth is held by the ten largest clones.

The cohort was made up of 666 healthy bone marrow donors. At the time of sampling, all cohort members were nominally healthy, though unrecorded immune exposures were likely present. The donor tested CMV seronegative and was one of the 352 seronegative cohort members. Each donor provided a peripheral blood sample, and peripheral blood mononuclear cells were used for TCR beta sequencing. Genomic DNA extraction from the blood cell samples was performed with the Qiagen DNeasy Blood Extraction Kit. As concerns this clone: The target of this receptor is not known. Per-nucleotide qualities are absent, and no much larger clonotype sits a single base away.

The receptor's source is a man aged 70 or older in good health and CMV-seronegative. The V and J genes are TRBV25-1 and TRBJ2-7, with 8 central nucleotides matching TRBD2. The sequenced sample was PBMCs. The bases read TGTGCCAGCAGTCAAACTAGCGGCTACGAGCAGTACTTC. Its translation reads: CASSQTSGYEQYF.